Below, one T cell receptor (beta chain) is given with its context. Its antigen remains unidentified. The CDR3 length is 12 residues. The germline gives CDR1 DFQATT, CDR2 SNEGSKA (reference sequence). TCRdb reanalyzed the 5' RACE reads and collapses them to one entry per CDR3 protein, without DNA. The sample is made up of a few hundred thousand distinct CDR3 sequences, and the top ten hold approximately 1.5% of it. This sample was included in a study of monozygotic twins with inflammatory bowel disease. Whole-study results and caveats: Compared with healthy twins, IBD patients shared fewer clonotypes with others, especially with disease activity.

Sequencing was performed on blood. This TCR was sampled from a human donor with ulcerative colitis or Crohn's disease, or a healthy co-twin of an affected twin (not recorded which). The V gene is TRBV20-1, the J gene TRBJ2-3. The CDR3 loop is CSASAETDTQYF.